What follows describes a single T cell receptor (beta chain). What it recognizes is unknown. Libraries were prepared by immunoSEQ multiplex PCR; TCRdb keeps only in-frame clonotypes and omits some of them. This sample has approximately 85,000 clones, with 86% found just once. This CDR3 contains 12 residues. V lost 5 bases to trimming and J lost 2 bases, with 6 bases between them. The sample comes from a study of T cell responses to AZD1222 COVID-19 vaccine. Study-wide findings and caveats: Nearly half of the spike-specific TCRs reportedly recognize variant regions that carry no mutations.

The sample here was peripheral blood, taken on day 0 of AZD1222 vaccination. The chain uses TRBV12-3 or TRBV12-4 and TRBJ1-2; D is undetermined. The receptor comes from an adult in good health. The CDR3 loop is CASSETNYGYTF. The CDR3 coding sequence is TGTGCCAGCAGTGAGACGAACTATGGCTACACCTTC.